The clone carrying this T cell receptor beta chain was observed once. These data belong to a study of blood T cell repertoires in COVID-19. Turning to the study itself: In each case, the material was cDNA or gDNA derived from T cells, B-cell-depleted T cells, or PBMCs.

CDR1 is SGHTA, CDR2 FQGTGA, per germline. Deletions cut 1 base from V and 1 base from J, with 10 bases between. The CDR3 contains 15 residues. The table came from immunoSEQ multiplex PCR; TCRdb's copy has only in-frame clones and leaves some out. The sample carries about 130,000 clones, roughly three quarters recorded once. This TCR came from a woman in her 70s with COVID-19, enrolled during active disease. The specimen was peripheral blood. V is TRBV7-3 and J is TRBJ1-1; D remains ambiguous. The CDR3 is CASSLRPAKNTEAFF. The CDR3 nucleotides read TGTGCCAGCAGCTTAAGGCCAGCGAAGAACACTGAAGCTTTCTTT.